The rows below give T cell receptor beta chains drawn from one sample of a study of blood T cell repertoires in COVID-19. This table comes from immunoSEQ multiplex PCR, and its TCRdb copy is limited to in-frame clones, with some not included. The sample records roughly 35,000 clones, approximately 90% being singletons. Sequenced input: peripheral blood. The origin of the receptors is a man aged 60 to 75 with active COVID-19. Each CDR3 is given with its conserved first and last residue. The order of the fields is D gene, clone size, J gene, V gene, CDR3 DNA, CDR3 protein. D genes are given only for firm matches. The listing skips clone size in some rows; elsewhere it reads once, few, many or a size class.

>-|-|TRBJ1-2|TRBV19
TGTGCCAGTGGACAGTCACCTAACTATGGCTACACCTTC
CASGQSPNYGYTF
>-|-|TRBJ1-2|TRBV28
TGTGCCAGCAGTTTGCGGGGGGCCAACTATGGCTACACCTTC
CASSLRGANYGYTF
>TRBD2|-|TRBJ2-1|TRBV6-4
TGTGCCAGCAGTGTACTAGCGGGAGTAGGAAATGAGCAGTTCTTC
CASSVLAGVGNEQFF
>TRBD2|-|TRBJ2-7|TRBV18
TGTGCCAGCTCCCCAATTCACGGGACTAGCGGGAAGGCGGGCGAGCAGTACTTC
CASSPIHGTSGKAGEQYF
>-|-|TRBJ1-1|TRBV6-5
TGTGCCAGCACTCCGGAATGGGTTCCCGGGGCTGAAGCTTTCTTT
CASTPEWVPGAEAFF
>-|-|TRBJ1-3|TRBV7-2
TGTGCCAGCAGCCCCACTAACTCTGGAAACACCATATATTTT
CASSPTNSGNTIYF
>-|-|TRBJ2-3|TRBV4-1
TGCGCCAGCAGAACTGGGCCAGAGACAGATACGCAGTATTTT
CASRTGPETDTQYF
>TRBD1|-|TRBJ1-3|TRBV5-4
TGTGCCAGCAGGCGGACAGGGGAAGATGGAAACACCATATATTTT
CASRRTGEDGNTIYF
>-|once|TRBJ1-2|TRBV6-6
TGTGCCAGCAGTTACCAGGGGCGAGAAGGTGGCTACACCTTC
CASSYQGREGGYTF
>-|-|TRBJ2-1|TRBV6-4
TGTGCCAGCTCACCGGGACTGGAAGGCAATGAGCAGTTCTTC
CASSPGLEGNEQFF
>TRBD2|few|TRBJ2-7|TRBV2
TGTGCCAGCAGTGAAGAAGTGGGAGGGCCATACGAGCAGTACTTC
CASSEEVGGPYEQYF
>TRBD2|-|TRBJ2-1|TRBV7-2
TGTGCCAGCAGTTTAGCGGGAGTAACCTACAATGAGCAGTTCTTC
CASSLAGVTYNEQFF
>TRBD1|-|TRBJ2-7|TRBV11-1
TGTGCCAGCAGCTTACGGTCGCCAGGGGGTTCCTACGAGCAGTACTTC
CASSLRSPGGSYEQYF
>TRBD2|-|TRBJ2-3|TRBV27
TGTGCCAGCAGTTTAGGGCTAGCGGGATCTAGCACAGATACGCAGTATTTT
CASSLGLAGSSTDTQYF
>-|-|TRBJ1-2|TRBV4-3
TGCGCCAGCAGCCAAGACTCGGGGGGGTTCTATGGCTACACCTTC
CASSQDSGGFYGYTF
>-|-|TRBJ2-3|TRBV4-2
TGTGCCAGCAGCCGCAGTTTTCCAGATACGCAGTATTTT
CASSRSFPDTQYF
>-|-|TRBJ2-3|TRBV10-3
TGTGCCATCAGTGAGCTTGGCCTAGCGTTTAGCACAGATACGCAGTATTTT
CAISELGLAFSTDTQYF
>TRBD2|-|TRBJ2-7|TRBV7-3
TGTGCCAGCAGCTCGAGCGGGAACTCCTACGAGCAGTACTTC
CASSSSGNSYEQYF
>-|-|TRBJ1-3|TRBV30
TGTGCCTGGAGTCGCGGTGGAAACACCATATATTTT
CAWSRGGNTIYF
>-|few|TRBJ1-5|TRBV4-1
TGCGCCAGCAGCCGACAGAGCAATCAGCCCCAGCATTTT
CASSRQSNQPQHF
>TRBD2|few|TRBJ2-3|TRBV2
TGTGCCAGCAGGCGCACTAGCGGGACCCTCGAAACATCCACAGATACGCAGTATTTT
CASRRTSGTLETSTDTQYF
>TRBD1|few|TRBJ2-7|TRBV18
TGTGCCAGCTCACCGACAGGGTTAATGTACGAGCAGTACTTC
CASSPTGLMYEQYF